This entry describes one T cell receptor beta chain. Its antigen is undetermined. This record comes from a study of response to subunit inactivated influenza vaccine. Notes on the study in general: Seasonal influenza vaccination, on each occasion, was suggested by the authors to recruit few new T cells.

From the RT-PCR reads, TCRdb called clonotypes with MiXCR, one entry per CDR3 protein. The data hold hundreds of thousands of distinct CDR3 sequences, with roughly 8.2% observed a single time. This CDR3 spans 16 amino acids. Germline V gene lookup returns CDR1 DFQATT and CDR2 SNEGSKA (reference sequence). The J segment lost 3 bases and the V segment lost 6 bases, leaving 10 bases of the junction unmatched. V usage is TRBV20-1 and J usage is TRBJ1-4; 10 bases match TRBD1. This TCR came from a man aged 50 to 69 who received an inactivated influenza vaccine. This sample comprised PBMCs from blood, obtained around 25 months after vaccination. CDR3 DNA sequence: TGCAGTGCCCGGGACAGGGGATTGCCAGCTAATGAAAAACTGTTTTTT. It specifies CSARDRGLPANEKLFF.